Sequencing of this T cell receptor beta chain was carried out in a study of T cells in Graves' hyperthyroidism and ophthalmopathy. Broader study findings: Separation of ophthalmopathy from stable hyperthyroidism was achieved by a 13 V-J model.

Uncontrolled infection, other autoimmune disease, pregnancy or lactation disqualified patients from enrolment. The study based diagnoses on clinical symptoms, serum thyroxine and TRAb, thyroid ultrasound and orbital computed tomography. PBMCs stemmed from over 7.5 ml fresh peripheral blood. Amplified regions were TCR beta CDR3 sequences from RNA transcripts. The HTBI set primed first-round TCR CDR3 RT-PCR. TCRdb fed the multiplex PCR reads into MiXCR, producing one record per CDR3 protein. The repertoire consists of roughly 550,000 distinct CDR3 sequences, with about 15% occurring once and the leading ten covering 25% to 30%. In its sample, this clonotype was seen many times. Its cognate antigen is unknown. Germline assignment: CDR1 MGHRA and CDR2 YSYEKL. Trimming removed 3 bases at V and 2 bases at J, with 8 bases between. The length of the CDR3 is 13 residues.

The specimen was blood. The TCR originated in a young woman with Graves' ophthalmopathy. V usage is TRBV4-1 and J usage is TRBJ2-7, with D possibly being TRBD1 (6 bases). This chain's CDR3 is CASSHEGAYEQYF. In nucleotides, the CDR3 is TGCGCCAGCAGCCACGAGGGGGCCTACGAGCAGTACTTC.